The 2 T cell receptor beta chains in this list originate from one sample, sequenced in a study of response to subunit inactivated influenza vaccine. TCRdb passed the RT-PCR reads through MiXCR, listing each CDR3 protein once. The data show about 520,000 distinct CDR3 sequences, around 25% seen once. Sequenced material: CD4+ T cells sorted from PBMCs, taken about 5 days after vaccination. These receptors all come from a man in his fifties or sixties who received an inactivated influenza vaccine.

This clonotype has a count of ten or more. The chain is built from TRBV28 and TRBJ1-5; the match to TRBD1 covers 7 bases. V was clipped by 6 bases and J by 0 bases; unmatched bases: 8. Germline V gene data show CDR1 as MDHEN and CDR2 as SYDVKM. The CDR3 runs 16 residues. CDR3 residues: CASRPQGVFSNQPQHF. CDR3 sequence (DNA): TGTGCCAGCAGACCCCAGGGGGTATTTAGCAATCAGCCCCAGCATTTT.

In its sample, this clonotype was seen a few times. The gene calls are TRBV18 and TRBJ1-2, with 8 bases matching TRBD1. The V gene's germline CDR1 is KGHSH and CDR2 LQKENI. The CDR3 is 16 residues long. V trimming: 1 base; J trimming: 3 bases; junction bases outside the gene matches: 7. CDR3 sequence reads: CASSPLSGQGDYGYTF. The CDR3 DNA reads TGTGCCAGCTCACCACTTTCAGGACAGGGTGACTATGGCTACACCTTC.